This T cell receptor beta chain was found in a study of blood T cell repertoires in COVID-19. The overall study: COVID-19 samples, acute and convalescent, were from the United States, Italy and Spain.

Clones were sequenced by immunoSEQ multiplex PCR, and TCRdb holds only the in-frame ones, with some missing. The repertoire holds roughly 250,000 clones, more than 75% seen once, with 9.5% to 15% in the top ten. The CDR3 is 16 residues long. Input material: peripheral blood. The rearrangement uses TRBV21-1 and TRBJ2-7; TRBD1 is the table's D call and was not checked against the DNA. TRBV21-1 represents a pseudogene. This TCR derives from a woman aged 55-69 years with active or convalescent COVID-19. The DNA of the CDR3 is TGTGCCAGCAGCCCCAGGGCGGGGACAGAAGCCTACGAGCAGTACTTC. It codes for CASSPRAGTEAYEQYF.